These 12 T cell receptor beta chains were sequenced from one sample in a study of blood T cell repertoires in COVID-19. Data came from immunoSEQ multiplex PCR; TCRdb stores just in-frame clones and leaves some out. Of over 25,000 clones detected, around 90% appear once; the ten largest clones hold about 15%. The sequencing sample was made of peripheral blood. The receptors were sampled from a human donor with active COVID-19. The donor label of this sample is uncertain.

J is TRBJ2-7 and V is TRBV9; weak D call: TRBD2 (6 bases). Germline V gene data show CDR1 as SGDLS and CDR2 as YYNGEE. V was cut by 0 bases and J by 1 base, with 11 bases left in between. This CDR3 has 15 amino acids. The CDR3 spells CASSVGDSGSYEQYF. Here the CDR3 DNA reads TGTGCCAGCAGCGTAGGTGATAGCGGATCCTACGAGCAGTACTTC.

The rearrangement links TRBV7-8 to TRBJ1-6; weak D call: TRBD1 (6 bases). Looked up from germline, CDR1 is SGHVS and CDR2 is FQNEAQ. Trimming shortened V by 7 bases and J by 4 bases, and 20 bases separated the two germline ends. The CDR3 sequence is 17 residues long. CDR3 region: CASTVGGGRSYNSPLHF. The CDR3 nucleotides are TGTGCCAGCACCGTAGGGGGGGGGCGTTCATATAATTCACCCCTCCACTTT.

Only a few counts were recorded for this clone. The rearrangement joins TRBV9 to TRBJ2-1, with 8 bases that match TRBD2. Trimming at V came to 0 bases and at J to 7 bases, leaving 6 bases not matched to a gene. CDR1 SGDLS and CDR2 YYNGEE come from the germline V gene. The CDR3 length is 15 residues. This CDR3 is CASSVGGGRLNEQFF. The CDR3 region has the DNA TGTGCCAGCAGCGTAGGCGGGGGGCGCTTAAATGAGCAGTTCTTC.

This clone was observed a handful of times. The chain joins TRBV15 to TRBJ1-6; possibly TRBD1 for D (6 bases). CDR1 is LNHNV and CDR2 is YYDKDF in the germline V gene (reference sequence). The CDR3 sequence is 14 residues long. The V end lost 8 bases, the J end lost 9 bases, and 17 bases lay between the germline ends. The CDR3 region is CATGDTGFTSPLHF. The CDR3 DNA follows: TGTGCCACCGGCGACACAGGGTTTACTTCACCCCTCCACTTT.

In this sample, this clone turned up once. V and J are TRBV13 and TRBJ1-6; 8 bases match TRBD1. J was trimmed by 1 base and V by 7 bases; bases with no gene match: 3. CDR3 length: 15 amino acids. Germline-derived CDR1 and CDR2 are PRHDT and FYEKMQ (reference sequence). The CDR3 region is CASTQGASYNSPLHF. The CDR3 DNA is TGTGCCAGCACCCAGGGGGCTTCCTATAATTCACCCCTCCACTTT.

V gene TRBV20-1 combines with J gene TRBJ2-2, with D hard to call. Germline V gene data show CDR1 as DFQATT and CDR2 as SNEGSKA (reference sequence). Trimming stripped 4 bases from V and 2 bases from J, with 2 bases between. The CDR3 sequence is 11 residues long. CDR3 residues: CSATNTGELFF. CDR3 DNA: TGCAGTGCTACAAACACCGGGGAGCTGTTTTTT.

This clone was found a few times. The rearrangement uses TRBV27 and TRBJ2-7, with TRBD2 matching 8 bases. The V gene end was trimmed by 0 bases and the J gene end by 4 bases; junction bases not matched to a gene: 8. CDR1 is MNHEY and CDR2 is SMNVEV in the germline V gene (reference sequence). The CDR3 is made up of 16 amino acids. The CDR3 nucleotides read TGTGCCAGCAGTTTATCGTCGGCGGGAGGAAAATACGAGCAGTACTTC. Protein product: CASSLSSAGGKYEQYF.

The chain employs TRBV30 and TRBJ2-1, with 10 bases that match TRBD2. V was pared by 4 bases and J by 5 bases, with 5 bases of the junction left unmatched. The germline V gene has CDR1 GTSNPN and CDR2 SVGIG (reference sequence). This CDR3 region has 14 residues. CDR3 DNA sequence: TGTGCCTGGATTCGGCTAGCGGGAGACAATGAGCAGTTCTTC. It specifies CAWIRLAGDNEQFF.

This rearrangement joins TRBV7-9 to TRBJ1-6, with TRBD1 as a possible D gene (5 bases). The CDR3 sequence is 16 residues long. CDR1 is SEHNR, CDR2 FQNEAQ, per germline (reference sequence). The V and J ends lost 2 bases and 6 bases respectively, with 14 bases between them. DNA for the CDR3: TGTGCCAGCAGCTTATCAGGGCTGGGGTTTAATTCACCCCTCCACTTT. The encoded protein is CASSLSGLGFNSPLHF.

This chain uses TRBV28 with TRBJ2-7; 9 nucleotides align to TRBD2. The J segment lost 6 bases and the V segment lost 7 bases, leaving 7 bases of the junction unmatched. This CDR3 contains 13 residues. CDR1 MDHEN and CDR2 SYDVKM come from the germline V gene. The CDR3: CASNGGREGEQYF. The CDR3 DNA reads TGTGCCAGCAATGGCGGGAGGGAGGGCGAGCAGTACTTC.

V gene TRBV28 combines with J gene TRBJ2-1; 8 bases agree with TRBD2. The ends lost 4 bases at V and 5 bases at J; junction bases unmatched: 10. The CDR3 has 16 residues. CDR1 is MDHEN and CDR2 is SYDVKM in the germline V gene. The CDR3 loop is CASSSWTSPGDNEQFF. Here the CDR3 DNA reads TGTGCCAGCAGTTCCTGGACTAGCCCAGGGGACAATGAGCAGTTCTTC.

The CDR3 sequence is CASRETNRGTEAFF. CDR3 nucleotide sequence: TGTGCCAGCAGAGAAACCAATAGGGGCACTGAAGCTTTCTTT. This sequence joins TRBV6-4 and TRBJ1-1; D is possibly TRBD1 (5 bases). Germline values: CDR1 MRHNA, CDR2 SNTAGT. The V end was cut by 6 bases, the J end by 4 bases, with 15 bases between. The CDR3 consists of 14 residues.